These T cell receptor beta chains were read from a single sample in a study of blood T cell repertoires in COVID-19. The method was immunoSEQ multiplex PCR; TCRdb's version includes in-frame clones alone and lacks a portion of them. This table holds 150,000 or so clones, around nine tenths found once. The specimen was peripheral blood. The receptors originated from a man aged 55 to 70 with active or convalescent COVID-19. CDR3s include the opening cysteine and the closing phenylalanine or tryptophan. D genes are given only for firm matches. Size is omitted from some rows. Given values are once, few, many or a class for expanded clones.

v_gene	abundance	d_gene	j_gene	CDR3aa	CDR3nt
TRBV27	NA	TRBD1	TRBJ1-1	CASTTGVVRGNTEAFF	TGTGCCAGCACTACAGGGGTCGTGAGGGGGAACACTGAAGCTTTCTTT
TRBV29-1	NA	NA	TRBJ1-5	CSVGGRNQPQHF	TGCAGCGTTGGTGGCAGGAATCAGCCCCAGCATTTT
TRBV13	NA	NA	TRBJ2-1	CASKSIGGPARDEQFF	TGTGCCAGCAAAAGCATCGGAGGACCAGCTCGCGATGAGCAGTTCTTC
TRBV7-2	NA	TRBD1	TRBJ2-2	CASSQRAGQGATGELFF	TGTGCCAGCAGCCAACGGGCGGGACAGGGGGCAACCGGGGAGCTGTTTTTT
TRBV28	NA	TRBD1	TRBJ1-5	CASSSIGQAPQPQHF	TGTGCCAGCAGTTCCATCGGACAGGCCCCCCAGCCCCAGCATTTT
TRBV4-1	NA	TRBD1	TRBJ1-1	CASSQVLQGAAEAFF	TGCGCCAGCAGCCAAGTGTTACAGGGGGCCGCTGAAGCTTTCTTT
TRBV5-1	NA	TRBD1	TRBJ2-3	CASSLGTGGDTQYF	TGCGCCAGCAGCCTGGGGACAGGGGGGGATACGCAGTATTTT
TRBV18	NA	NA	TRBJ2-1	CASSPRAGLPGNEQFF	TGTGCCAGCTCACCAAGAGCGGGCCTACCGGGGAATGAGCAGTTCTTC
TRBV6-5	NA	NA	TRBJ1-1	CASRRGGNTEAFF	TGTGCCAGCAGGCGGGGGGGGAACACTGAAGCTTTCTTT
TRBV3-1/TRBV3-2	NA	TRBD1	TRBJ1-2	CASSQGQGSGYTF	TGTGCCAGCAGCCAGGGACAGGGTAGCGGCTACACCTTC
TRBV5-6	NA	NA	TRBJ1-1	CASTKGSEAFF	TGTGCCAGCACCAAGGGGTCTGAAGCTTTCTTT
TRBV5-4	NA	TRBD1	TRBJ2-1	CASSRGQANEQFF	TGTGCCAGCAGCCGGGGACAGGCGAATGAGCAGTTCTTC
TRBV7-9	NA	TRBD1	TRBJ2-7	CASSIPDRGPYEQYF	TGTGCCAGCAGCATCCCCGACAGGGGTCCCTACGAGCAGTACTTC
TRBV2	NA	NA	TRBJ1-2	CASTLRRDNYGYTF	TGTGCCAGCACCTTGCGGAGGGACAACTATGGCTACACCTTC
TRBV4-2	NA	TRBD2	TRBJ2-1	CASSQVSSGLTYNEQFF	TGTGCCAGCAGCCAAGTCTCTAGCGGGTTAACCTACAATGAGCAGTTCTTC
TRBV30	once	NA	TRBJ2-7	CAWSVGVDLSEQYF	TGTGCCTGGAGTGTAGGGGTCGACCTCTCCGAGCAGTACTTC
TRBV15	NA	NA	TRBJ1-3	CATSRDQGTGNTIYF	TGTGCCACCAGCAGAGATCAGGGTACTGGAAACACCATATATTTT
TRBV5-4	NA	TRBD2	TRBJ2-7	CASSLGLVTYEQYF	TGTGCCAGCAGCCTCGGACTAGTCACCTACGAGCAGTACTTC
TRBV19	NA	TRBD1	TRBJ2-3	CASSKTRGDTQYF	TGTGCCAGTAGTAAGACCAGGGGGGATACGCAGTATTTT
TRBV6-5	NA	NA	TRBJ1-3	CASSLGHYSGNTIYF	TGTGCCAGCAGTTTAGGACACTACTCTGGAAACACCATATATTTT
TRBV4-1	NA	TRBD2	TRBJ2-3	CASSQVAGVTTDTQYF	TGCGCCAGCAGCCAAGTTGCGGGAGTCACCACAGATACGCAGTATTTT
TRBV6-2/TRBV6-3	NA	NA	TRBJ1-2	CASSYSKARGYGYTF	TGTGCCAGCAGTTACTCGAAGGCCCGAGGGTATGGCTACACCTTC
TRBV4-2	NA	NA	TRBJ1-1	CASSQARVGTEAFF	TGTGCCAGCAGCCAAGCCAGGGTGGGCACTGAAGCTTTCTTT
TRBV19	NA	TRBD1	TRBJ1-3	CASSTTRDSGNTIYF	TGTGCCAGTAGTACCACCCGGGACAGTGGAAACACCATATATTTT
TRBV12-3/TRBV12-4	many	NA	TRBJ2-2	CASSYTGELFF	TGTGCCAGCAGCTATACCGGGGAGCTGTTTTTT
TRBV4-1	NA	NA	TRBJ2-5	CASSQDKRGQETQYF	TGCGCCAGCAGCCAAGATAAACGGGGGCAAGAGACCCAGTACTTC
TRBV23-1	few	TRBD1	TRBJ2-1	CASSQRRGQGDNEQFF	TGCGCCAGCAGTCAAAGAAGAGGGCAGGGGGACAATGAGCAGTTCTTC
TRBV6-4	few	TRBD1	TRBJ2-2	CASSATGVTGELFF	TGTGCCAGTTCCGCGACAGGGGTAACCGGGGAGCTGTTTTTT
TRBV18	few	TRBD1	TRBJ1-2	CASSPNPTGLGGYTF	TGTGCCAGCTCACCAAACCCGACAGGGCTGGGCGGCTACACCTTC
TRBV27	NA	NA	TRBJ2-1	CASSFLDFNNEQFF	TGTGCCAGCAGTTTTCTGGACTTCAACAATGAGCAGTTCTTC
TRBV5-4	NA	NA	TRBJ2-7	CASSGPTGEGYEQYF	TGTGCCAGCAGCGGTCCGACAGGGGAGGGTTACGAGCAGTACTTC
TRBV5-6	NA	TRBD1	TRBJ2-7	CASSLSTGVQYF	TGTGCCAGCAGCTTGTCGACAGGGGTGCAGTACTTC
TRBV28	NA	TRBD1	TRBJ1-2	CASNSAGQVYGYTF	TGTGCCAGCAACTCGGCGGGACAGGTCTATGGCTACACCTTC
TRBV5-6	NA	TRBD2	TRBJ2-7	CASSGLGGLAIYEQYF	TGTGCCAGCAGCGGACTGGGGGGACTAGCGATCTACGAGCAGTACTTC
TRBV19	NA	TRBD1	TRBJ1-1	CATEGTVKTEAFF	TGTGCCACCGAGGGGACAGTAAAGACTGAAGCTTTCTTT
TRBV27	few	TRBD1	TRBJ1-5	CASGTVTGGRGQPQHF	TGTGCCAGCGGAACCGTGACAGGGGGCAGGGGTCAGCCCCAGCATTTT
TRBV9	once	NA	TRBJ2-7	CASSVEMGAFEQYF	TGTGCCAGCAGCGTAGAGATGGGGGCCTTCGAGCAGTACTTC
TRBV7-9	NA	TRBD2	TRBJ2-1	CASSLAGVSRVEQFF	TGTGCCAGCAGCTTGGCGGGAGTGAGTCGGGTTGAGCAGTTCTTC